This passage covers 10 T cell receptor beta chains from one sample sequenced in a study of Graves' ophthalmopathy and Graves' hyperthyroidism. Using RNA transcripts, the TCR beta CDR3 regions were amplified. First-round RT-PCR employed HTBI primers, with a second-round multiplex PCR after it. Each CDR3 protein gets one entry after TCRdb re-called the multiplex PCR reads with MiXCR. Of about 370,000 distinct CDR3 sequences listed, about 17% were seen once; the top ten hold roughly 2.4%. The sequenced sample consisted of peripheral blood. The origin of the receptors is an adult woman with stable Graves' hyperthyroidism.

This clonotype was recorded many times. The chain combines TRBV18 with TRBJ2-4; 8 bases are shared with TRBD1. CDR3 size: 15 residues. The V segment lost 3 bases and the J segment 9 bases; nucleotides outside the gene matches: 10. Germline assignment: CDR1 KGHSH and CDR2 LQKENI. The CDR3 sequence is CASSPLKLGQAIQYF. The CDR3 DNA is TGTGCCAGCTCACCCCTAAAGCTGGGACAGGCCATTCAGTACTTC.

In this sample, this clonotype turned up a few times. J is TRBJ2-2 and V is TRBV11-1; D is undetermined. This CDR3 spans 16 amino acids. Trimming took off 4 bases at V and 0 bases at J, with 12 bases between the two ends. In germline, CDR1 is SGHAT, CDR2 FQDESV (reference sequence). The CDR3 bases are TGTGCCAGCAGCTACCCGTGGTCTTCGAACACCGGGGAGCTGTTTTTT. This translates into CASSYPWSSNTGELFF.

The gene calls are TRBV18 and TRBJ1-1; 7 bases are shared with TRBD1. The CDR3 is 17 residues long. From germline, CDR1 is KGHSH and CDR2 LQKENI. The junction had 7 bases not matched to a gene; V was cut back by 0 bases and J by 0 bases. For the CDR3, the DNA is TGTGCCAGCTCACCACCCGGGACAGCCTTTCTGAACACTGAAGCTTTCTTT. Translated: CASSPPGTAFLNTEAFF.

The chain's CDR3 is CASSWDAQTYEQYF. CDR3 coding DNA: TGTGCCAGCAGCTGGGACGCGCAAACCTACGAGCAGTACTTC. V and J are TRBV7-2 and TRBJ2-7; D may match TRBD1 or TRBD2 (5 bases each). Germline V gene data show CDR1 as SGHTA and CDR2 as FQGNSA. This CDR3 contains 14 residues. The V and J ends lost 4 bases and 2 bases respectively, with 12 bases between them.

In its sample, this clonotype was seen many times. The gene calls are TRBV30 and TRBJ1-1; a possible D gene is TRBD1 (6 bases). V gave up 2 bases and J gave up 4 bases, with 14 bases separating them. CDR1 and CDR2 from the germline V gene are GTSNPN and SVGIG (reference sequence). The CDR3 extends over 14 amino acids. The CDR3 loop is CAWSSLLGATEAFF. The CDR3 DNA reads as TGTGCCTGGAGTAGTCTTCTGGGGGCCACTGAAGCTTTCTTT.

In this sample, this clonotype turned up many times. The CDR3, as DNA: TGCGCCAGCAGCCAAGACGCTAGCGGGAGGTTTGAGGAGTACTTC. It is translated as CASSQDASGRFEEYF. The chain is built from TRBV4-3 and TRBJ2-5; 11 bases agree with TRBD2. Trimming removed 0 bases from V and 12 bases from J; junction bases left unmatched: 9. The CDR3 spans 15 residues. Germline CDR1 and CDR2: LGHNA and YSLEER.

CDR3 loop: CASSLTGHQETQYF. The CDR3 nucleotides are TGCGCCAGCAGCTTAACAGGGCACCAAGAGACCCAGTACTTC. This sequence joins TRBV5-1 and TRBJ2-5, with a possible D match to TRBD1 (6 bases). This CDR3 has 14 amino acids. The germline gives CDR1 SGHRS, CDR2 YFSETQ. Trimming left V 2 bases short and J 0 bases short, with 8 bases between.

This clonotype was counted at least ten times. The rearrangement uses TRBV28 and TRBJ2-2; TRBD1 or TRBD2 may be the D gene (5 bases each). CDR1 MDHEN and CDR2 SYDVKM come from the germline V gene. The CDR3 has 19 amino acids. V was trimmed by 3 bases and J by 5 bases, leaving 25 bases between them. The CDR3 bases are TGTGCCAGCAGTTTTAGGTTAAGGACGGGGCTGCGTCAAACCGGGGAGCTGTTTTTT. It codes for CASSFRLRTGLRQTGELFF. Drawing the rest from reference TRBV28 and TRBJ2-2, the complete variable domain is DVKVTQSSRYLVKRTGEKVFLECVQDMDHENMFWYRQDPGLGLRLIYFSYDVKMKEKGDIPEGYSVSREKKERFSLILESASTNQTSMYLCASSFRLRTGLRQTGELFFGEGSRLTVL.

Concerning this clonotype itself: Because the CDR3 is missing its conserved closing phenylalanine or tryptophan, this is likely a read error. It is unclear where the CDR3 begins or ends on the DNA, so no DNA is shown, and the CDR3 is as TCRdb lists it. The V call is TRBV7-3, the J call TRBJ2-2. The CDR3 adds up to 13 amino acids, both ends counted. Germline loops: CDR1 SGHTA, CDR2 FQGTGA. The chain's CDR3 is CASSFIRDGELWL.

This clonotype appeared many times. The genes are TRBV2 and TRBJ1-3, with D possibly matching TRBD1 (5 bases). The germline V gene encodes CDR1 SNHLY and CDR2 FYNNEI. This CDR3 has 16 residues. V dropped 2 bases and J dropped 2 bases, with 13 bases sitting between them. The CDR3 loop is CASSELDTYTGNTIYF. CDR3 DNA sequence: TGTGCCAGCAGTGAATTGGACACATACACTGGAAACACCATATATTTT. The entire variable domain, with the rest obtained from reference TRBV2 and TRBJ1-3, is as follows: EPEVTQTPSHQVTQMGQEVILRCVPISNHLYFYWYRQILGQKVEFLVSFYNNEISEKSEIFDDQFSVERPDGSNFTLKIRSTKLEDSAMYFCASSELDTYTGNTIYFGEGSWLTVV.